This entry concerns a single T cell receptor beta chain. The target antigen is unknown. This specimen comes from a study of glioma-infiltrating T cells after dendritic cell vaccination. On the study more broadly: Dendritic cell vaccine was injected intradermally three times, biweekly. General observations from the study: Complete blood and tumor specimen sets were limited to few patients.

Input was 2 to 2.5 ug genomic DNA, or all available if less. The primer mix had 60 V beta and 13 J beta primers. The protocol was immunoSEQ multiplex PCR, while the TCRdb copy is restricted to in-frame clones and leaves out a portion. Of approximately 92,000 clones listed, approximately 84% are singletons. The time point is: after dendritic cell vaccination, including at tumor progression/relapse. Sample: blood, taken after dendritic cell vaccination. The receptor was isolated from a human donor with glioblastoma.

CDR3 DNA sequence: TGTGCCAGCAGCATGGACAGAGAGCCCAACACCTACGAGCAGTACTTC. Protein product: CASSMDREPNTYEQYF. The rearrangement joins TRBV27 to TRBJ2-7; D may be TRBD1 (6 bases). V was cut by 6 bases and J by 2 bases, with 20 bases left in between. Germline loops: CDR1 MNHEY, CDR2 SMNVEV (reference sequence). This CDR3 contains 16 residues.